The rows below give T cell receptor beta chains drawn from one sample of a study of blood T cell repertoires in COVID-19. Sequencing used immunoSEQ multiplex PCR; TCRdb keeps in-frame clones, though not all of them. The data show about 55,000 clones, with more than 70% seen just once and 15% to 20% held by the top ten. The sample was peripheral blood. The origin of the receptors is a human donor in a cohort sampled during active COVID-19. The CDR3 runs from the conserved cysteine through the conserved F or W.

j_call | v_call | cdr3_aa
TRBJ2-5 | TRBV5-1 | CASTPSGGAWETQYF
TRBJ2-7 | TRBV6-5 | CASKPHGTSGYEQYF
TRBJ1-5 | TRBV30 | CAWSPTGQPQHF
TRBJ2-3 | TRBV7-9 | CASSLATSGVDTQYF
TRBJ1-2 | TRBV28 | CASSRTAYYGYTF
TRBJ2-5 | TRBV7-8 | CASSLFGGGSETQYF
TRBJ1-5 | TRBV4-2 | CASSQDGGGSNQPQHF
TRBJ2-5 | TRBV14 | CASSQFLAGVETQYF
TRBJ2-7 | TRBV10-2 | CASSDTRALYEQYF
TRBJ1-6 | TRBV3-1/TRBV3-2 | CASSQGGGFNSPLHF
TRBJ2-7 | TRBV11-2 | CASSSDRYEQYF
TRBJ1-1 | TRBV7-2 | CASSSWVGAEAFF
TRBJ1-2 | TRBV6-5 | CASSYLPGSYGYTF
TRBJ2-1 | TRBV5-6 | CASSSVTVTYNEQFF
TRBJ1-1 | TRBV29-1 | CSVTGVNTEAFF
TRBJ2-7 | TRBV5-1 | CASSREGEIVIEQYF
TRBJ1-5 | TRBV4-1 | CASSQEVSGGLKPQHF
TRBJ2-7 | TRBV21-1 | CASPRRAATYEQYF
TRBJ2-1 | TRBV7-9 | CASSPGGGAGHEQFF
TRBJ1-2 | TRBV2 | CASSGQFYGYTF
TRBJ2-2 | TRBV3-1/TRBV3-2 | CASSQVLGAGELFF
TRBJ1-1 | TRBV11-2 | CASSLERAFF
TRBJ2-2 | TRBV10-3 | CAISTPSGSVEGELFF
TRBJ2-3 | TRBV14 | CASSRISGGGNTQYF